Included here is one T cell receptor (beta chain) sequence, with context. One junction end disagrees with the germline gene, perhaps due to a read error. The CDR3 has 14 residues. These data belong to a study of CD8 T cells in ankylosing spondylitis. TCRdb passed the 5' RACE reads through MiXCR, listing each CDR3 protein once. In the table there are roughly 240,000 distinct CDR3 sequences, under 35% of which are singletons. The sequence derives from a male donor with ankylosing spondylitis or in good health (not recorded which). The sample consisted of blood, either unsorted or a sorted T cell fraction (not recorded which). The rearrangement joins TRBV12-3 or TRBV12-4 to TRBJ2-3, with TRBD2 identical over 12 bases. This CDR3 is CASSLAGGRDTQYF. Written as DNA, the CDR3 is TGTGCCAGCAGTCTAGCGGGGGGGCGAGATACGCAGTATTTT.